Listed below are T cell receptor beta chains from one sample, sequenced in a study of cytomegalovirus exposure and HLA in healthy donors. The table came from immunoSEQ multiplex PCR; TCRdb's copy has only in-frame clones and leaves some out. Recorded for this sample: approximately 190,000 clones. Sequences were obtained from PBMCs. Receptor source: a boy aged 5 to 17 in good health and CMV-seronegative. Both conserved end residues are part of each CDR3. A D gene is named only where the DNA matches it firmly.

D	V	J	length	DNA	CDR3
TRBD2	TRBV4-1	TRBJ2-7	16	TGCGCCAGCAGCAACCCACTCGGGGGGACGATATACGAGCAGTACTTC	CASSNPLGGTIYEQYF
NA	TRBV19	TRBJ2-7	14	TGTGCCAGTAGTATAACCCTAGGATGGAACGAGCAGTACTTC	CASSITLGWNEQYF
TRBD2	TRBV4-1	TRBJ2-7	17	TGCGCCAGCAGCCATTCCCTGGGACTAGCTGTCTCCTACGAGCAGTACTTC	CASSHSLGLAVSYEQYF
TRBD1	TRBV27	TRBJ1-2	13	TGTGCCACCACCGGGACAGGGGCCTATGGCTACACCTTC	CATTGTGAYGYTF
NA	TRBV2	TRBJ2-6	15	TGTGCCAGCAGTGAATACGGCTCTGGGGCCAACGTCCTGACTTTC	CASSEYGSGANVLTF
NA	TRBV7-9	TRBJ1-2	16	TGTGCCAGCAGCCCCCCGTTGTTGAACTCTTGGGGCGGCTACACCTTC	CASSPPLLNSWGGYTF
TRBD2	TRBV7-2	TRBJ2-7	15	TGTGCCAGCAGCTTGGGTAGCGGGGGGGCCTACGAGCAGTACTTC	CASSLGSGGAYEQYF
TRBD1	TRBV4-1	TRBJ2-1	17	TGCGCCAGCAGCCAGAGAAACAGGGGTACGTCCTACAATGAGCAGTTCTTC	CASSQRNRGTSYNEQFF
NA	TRBV10-3	TRBJ1-1	14	TGTGCCATCAGTGAGACAGCCATGAACACTGAAGCTTTCTTT	CAISETAMNTEAFF
NA	TRBV6-6	TRBJ2-7	14	TGTGCCAGCAGCTATCCGGGGAGCTCCTACGAGCAGTACTTC	CASSYPGSSYEQYF
TRBD1	TRBV18	TRBJ1-4	16	TGTGCCAGCTCACCTTATGGGACAGGGGTGGATGAAAAACTGTTTTTT	CASSPYGTGVDEKLFF
NA	TRBV27	TRBJ1-2	15	TGTGCCAGCAGCTTAGTCCCCGGGACTAACTATGGCTACACCTTC	CASSLVPGTNYGYTF
NA	TRBV7-9	TRBJ2-3	12	TGTGCCAGCAGCCCCGGGGCAGATACGCAGTATTTT	CASSPGADTQYF
NA	TRBV9	TRBJ1-2	12	TGTGCCAGCAGCCCCGCCGGGGATGGCTACACCTTC	CASSPAGDGYTF
NA	TRBV19	TRBJ2-3	11	TGTGCCAGTAGAGGGGATTATACGCAGTATTTT	CASRGDYTQYF
NA	TRBV18	TRBJ2-7	14	TGTGCCAGCTCACCACTCGACACACAAGCCCAGCAGTACTTC	CASSPLDTQAQQYF
NA	TRBV6-5	TRBJ2-2	14	TGTGCCAGCAGGAGGGAGGTCAACACCGGGGAGCTGTTTTTT	CASRREVNTGELFF
NA	TRBV5-1	TRBJ1-1	15	TGCGCCAGCAGCGGACCGGACGGGGAACACACTGAAGCTTTCTTT	CASSGPDGEHTEAFF
TRBD1	TRBV27	TRBJ1-1	13	TGTGCCAGCAGTTCTCAGGGGGATCGGTTATCTTTCTTT	CASSSQGDRLSFF
TRBD1	TRBV4-1	TRBJ1-1	13	TGCGCCAGCAGCACCAGACAGGGTAGTGAAGCTTTCTTT	CASSTRQGSEAFF
NA	TRBV11-2	TRBJ1-2	13	TGTGCCAGCAGTCAAGGAGGGGCCTATGGCTACACCTTC	CASSQGGAYGYTF
NA	TRBV29-1	TRBJ1-2	13	TGCAGCGTTGAACGGGCCTCCAAGGGGGGCTACACCTTC	CSVERASKGGYTF
TRBD2	TRBV7-8	TRBJ2-5	16	TGTGCCAGCAGCTTAATCCCCGGGGAGGGTTTCGAGACCCAGTACTTC	CASSLIPGEGFETQYF
TRBD1	TRBV27	TRBJ1-4	15	TGTGCCAGCAGTTTGAACAGGGGGCGAAATGAAAAACTGTTTTTT	CASSLNRGRNEKLFF